What follows is one T cell receptor beta chain and its context. What it recognizes is unknown. These data originate in a study of cytomegalovirus exposure and HLA in healthy donors. The wider study: A prior analysis found some 110 million unique TCR beta sequences from 170 million or so T cells. Study findings and constraints: An analysis done earlier found most TCR beta V segments productive about 87% or about 30% of the time. Later genetic work tied a missense DCLRE1C variant to beta-chain V and J trimming.

PCR involved 60 Vbeta and 13 Jbeta primers. The table came from immunoSEQ multiplex PCR; TCRdb's copy has only in-frame clones and leaves some out. The sample lists about 200,000 clones, 82% occurring once. The CDR3 is made up of 14 amino acids. Germline V gene data show CDR1 as SQVTM and CDR2 as ANQGSEA. Germline trimming cut 5 bases from V and 3 bases from J; bases unmatched to any gene: 5. The chain recombines TRBV29-1 with TRBJ2-3, with TRBD1 matching 10 bases. The sample consisted of PBMCs. The clonotype originates from a boy younger than 10 in good health and CMV-seronegative. CDR3 sequence: CSVPDRGRTDTQYF. The CDR3 DNA is TGCAGCGTTCCCGACAGGGGGCGAACAGATACGCAGTATTTT.